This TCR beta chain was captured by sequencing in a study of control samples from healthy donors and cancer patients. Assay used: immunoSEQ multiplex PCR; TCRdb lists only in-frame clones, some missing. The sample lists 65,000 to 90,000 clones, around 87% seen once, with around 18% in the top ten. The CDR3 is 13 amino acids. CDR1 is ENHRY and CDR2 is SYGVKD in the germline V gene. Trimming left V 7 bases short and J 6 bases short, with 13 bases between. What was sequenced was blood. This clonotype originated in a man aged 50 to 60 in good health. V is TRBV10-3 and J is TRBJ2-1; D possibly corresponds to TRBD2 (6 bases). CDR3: CAINQGDSNEQFF. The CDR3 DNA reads TGTGCCATCAATCAAGGGGACTCCAATGAGCAGTTCTTC.